This T cell receptor beta chain was documented in a study of cytomegalovirus exposure and HLA in healthy donors. In the case of this clone: The antigen remains undetermined.

PCR used 60 Vbeta primers and 13 Jbeta primers. Clones were read by immunoSEQ multiplex PCR, and TCRdb kept only the in-frame ones, dropping some. The repertoire holds over 80,000 clones, with approximately 80% as singletons. Findings and limits, study-wide: In a later analysis, across HLA loci, associated TCR counts were highest for DRB1, lowest for HLA-C. Most likely, a cluster of highly shared sequence variants arose as a sequencing artifact.

Sequenced input: PBMCs. The receptor was isolated from a man aged 60 to 75 in good health and CMV-seropositive.

The DNA of the CDR3 is TGCGCCAGAAACCAGAGTGGACAGGGAAACACTGAAGCTTTCTTT. Its translation: CARNQSGQGNTEAFF. The chain is built from TRBV5-1 and TRBJ1-1; 8 bases are a match to TRBD1. The CDR3 runs to 15 residues. V dropped 8 bases and J dropped 2; count of bases not matched to a gene: 11. Germline V gene sequence: CDR1 SGHRS, CDR2 YFSETQ.